This T cell receptor (beta chain) was obtained from a study of blood T cell repertoires in COVID-19. Looking at the study overall: The cDNA or gDNA used as material had been derived from T cells, B-cell-depleted T cells, or PBMCs.

The CDR3 sequence is 16 residues long. V was trimmed by 1 base and J by 4 bases, leaving 13 bases between them. The germline V gene has CDR1 LNHDA and CDR2 SQIVND (reference sequence). Per the original data handling: Reference gene primer amplification gave estimated nucleated cell counts. Sequencing used immunoSEQ multiplex PCR; TCRdb keeps in-frame clones, though not all of them. The DNA was the basis for D and trimming; V, J and clone size are from that table. Among around 190,000 clones, roughly four fifths were seen once, and the ten largest hold around 9%. This study enrolled people aged roughly 18 to 89 from 20 to 25 US geographic areas. Assignments of participants to cohorts depended upon their own reported clinical history.

Source material: PBMCs or T cells enriched from blood (not recorded which). This sequence was found in a man aged 40-50 years who had recovered from COVID-19. The chain has TRBV19 and TRBJ2-2; no reliable D call. Here the CDR3 reads CASSIGLLGFTGELFF. The CDR3 DNA is TGTGCCAGTAGTATAGGACTTTTAGGATTCACCGGGGAGCTGTTTTTT.